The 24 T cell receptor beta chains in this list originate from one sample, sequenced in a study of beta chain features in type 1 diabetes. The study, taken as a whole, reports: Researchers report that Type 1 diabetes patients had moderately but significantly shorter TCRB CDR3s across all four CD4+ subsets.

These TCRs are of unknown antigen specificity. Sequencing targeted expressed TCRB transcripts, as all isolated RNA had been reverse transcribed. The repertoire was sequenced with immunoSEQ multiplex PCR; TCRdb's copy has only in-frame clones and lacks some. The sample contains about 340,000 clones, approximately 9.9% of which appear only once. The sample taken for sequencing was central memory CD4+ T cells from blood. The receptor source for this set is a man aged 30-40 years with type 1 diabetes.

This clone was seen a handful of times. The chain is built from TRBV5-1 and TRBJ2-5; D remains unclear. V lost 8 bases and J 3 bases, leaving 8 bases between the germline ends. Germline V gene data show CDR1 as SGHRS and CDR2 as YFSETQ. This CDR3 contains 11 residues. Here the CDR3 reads CASKSEETQYF. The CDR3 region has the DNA TGCGCCAGTAAGTCTGAAGAGACCCAGTACTTC.

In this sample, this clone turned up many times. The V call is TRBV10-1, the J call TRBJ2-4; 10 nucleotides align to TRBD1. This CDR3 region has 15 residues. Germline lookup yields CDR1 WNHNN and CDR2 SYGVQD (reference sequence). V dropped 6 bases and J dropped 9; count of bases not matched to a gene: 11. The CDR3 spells CASSPEGQGSGIQYF. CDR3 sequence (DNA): TGCGCCAGCAGCCCTGAGGGACAGGGGAGTGGCATTCAGTACTTC.

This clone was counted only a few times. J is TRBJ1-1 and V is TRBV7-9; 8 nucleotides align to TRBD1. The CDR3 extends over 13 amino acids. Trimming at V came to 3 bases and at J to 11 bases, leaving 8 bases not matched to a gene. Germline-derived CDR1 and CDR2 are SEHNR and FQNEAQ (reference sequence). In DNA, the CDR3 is TGTGCCAGCAGCTTCCAGGGGGCCGAGGTGGCTTTCTTT. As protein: CASSFQGAEVAFF.

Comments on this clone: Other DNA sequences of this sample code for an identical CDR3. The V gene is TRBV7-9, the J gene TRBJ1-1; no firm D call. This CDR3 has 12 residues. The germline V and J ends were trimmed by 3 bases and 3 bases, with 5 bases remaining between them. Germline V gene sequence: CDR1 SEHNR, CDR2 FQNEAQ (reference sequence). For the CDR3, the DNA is TGTGCCAGCAGCTTCGGGGACACTGAAGCTTTCTTT. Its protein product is CASSFGDTEAFF.

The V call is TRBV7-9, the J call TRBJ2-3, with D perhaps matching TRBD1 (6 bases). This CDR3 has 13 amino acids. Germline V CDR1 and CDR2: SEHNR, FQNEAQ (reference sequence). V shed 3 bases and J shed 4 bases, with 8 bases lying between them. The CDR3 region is CASSLGASDTQYF. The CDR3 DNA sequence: TGTGCCAGCAGCTTGGGGGCATCAGATACGCAGTATTTT.

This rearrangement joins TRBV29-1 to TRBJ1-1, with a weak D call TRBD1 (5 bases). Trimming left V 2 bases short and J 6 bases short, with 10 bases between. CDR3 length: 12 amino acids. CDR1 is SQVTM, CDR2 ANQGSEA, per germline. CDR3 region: CSVEHRGAEAFF. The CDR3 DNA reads TGCAGCGTTGAACATCGAGGGGCTGAAGCTTTCTTT.

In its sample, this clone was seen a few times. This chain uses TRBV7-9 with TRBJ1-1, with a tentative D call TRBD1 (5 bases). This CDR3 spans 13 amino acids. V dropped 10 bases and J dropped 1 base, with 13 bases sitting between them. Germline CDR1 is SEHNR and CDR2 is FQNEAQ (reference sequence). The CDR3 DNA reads TGTGCCACAACCAGGGTTAAGAACACTGAAGCTTTCTTT. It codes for CATTRVKNTEAFF.

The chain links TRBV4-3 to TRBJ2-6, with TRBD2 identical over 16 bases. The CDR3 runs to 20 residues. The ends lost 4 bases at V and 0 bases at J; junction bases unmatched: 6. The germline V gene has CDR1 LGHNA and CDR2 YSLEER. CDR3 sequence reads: CASSPSGTSGGASGANVLTF. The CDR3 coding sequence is TGCGCCAGCAGCCCATCAGGGACTAGCGGGGGGGCCTCTGGGGCCAACGTCCTGACTTTC.

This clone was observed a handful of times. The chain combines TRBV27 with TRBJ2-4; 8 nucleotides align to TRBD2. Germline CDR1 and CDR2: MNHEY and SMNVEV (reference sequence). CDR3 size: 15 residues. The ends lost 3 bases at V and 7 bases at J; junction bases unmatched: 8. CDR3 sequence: CASSFGTGGQNIQYF. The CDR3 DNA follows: TGTGCCAGCAGTTTTGGGACGGGGGGGCAGAACATTCAGTACTTC.

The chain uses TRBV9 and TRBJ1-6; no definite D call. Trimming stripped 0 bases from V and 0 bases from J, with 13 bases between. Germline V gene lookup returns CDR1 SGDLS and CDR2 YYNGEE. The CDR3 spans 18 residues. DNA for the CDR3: TGTGCCAGCAGCGTAGGTCCCGCGAGGAGCTCCTATAATTCACCCCTCCACTTT. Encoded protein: CASSVGPARSSYNSPLHF.

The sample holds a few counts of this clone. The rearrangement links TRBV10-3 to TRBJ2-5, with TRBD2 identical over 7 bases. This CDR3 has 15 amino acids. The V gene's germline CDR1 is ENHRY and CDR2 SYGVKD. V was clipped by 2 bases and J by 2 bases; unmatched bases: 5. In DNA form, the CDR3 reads TGTGCCATCAGTGAGCCCCCGGGGGGACAAGAGACCCAGTACTTC. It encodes CAISEPPGGQETQYF.

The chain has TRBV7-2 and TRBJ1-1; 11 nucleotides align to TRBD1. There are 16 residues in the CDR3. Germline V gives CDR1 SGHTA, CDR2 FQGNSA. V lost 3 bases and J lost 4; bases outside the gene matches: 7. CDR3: CASSFLGQGASTEAFF. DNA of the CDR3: TGTGCCAGCAGCTTCTTAGGACAGGGGGCTAGCACTGAAGCTTTCTTT. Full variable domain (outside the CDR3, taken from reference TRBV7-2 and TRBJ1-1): GAGVSQSPSNKVTEKGKDVELRCDPISGHTALYWYRQSLGQGLEFLIYFQGNSAPDKSGLPSDRFSAERTGGSVSTLTIQRTQQEDSAVYLCASSFLGQGASTEAFFGQGTRLTVV.

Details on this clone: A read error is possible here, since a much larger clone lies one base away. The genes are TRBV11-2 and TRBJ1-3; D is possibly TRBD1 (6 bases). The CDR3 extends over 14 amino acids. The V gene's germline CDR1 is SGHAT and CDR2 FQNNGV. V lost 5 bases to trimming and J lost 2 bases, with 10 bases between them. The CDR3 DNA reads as TGTGCCAGCAGCCTACAGGGAACTGGAAACACCATATATTTT. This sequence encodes CASSLQGTGNTIYF.

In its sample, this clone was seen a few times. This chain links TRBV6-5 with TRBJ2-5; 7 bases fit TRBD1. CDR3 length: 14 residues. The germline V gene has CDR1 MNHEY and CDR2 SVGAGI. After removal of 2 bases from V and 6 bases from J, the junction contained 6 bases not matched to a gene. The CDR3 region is CASSYADRVQTQYF. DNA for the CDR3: TGTGCCAGCAGTTACGCCGACAGGGTCCAGACCCAGTACTTC.

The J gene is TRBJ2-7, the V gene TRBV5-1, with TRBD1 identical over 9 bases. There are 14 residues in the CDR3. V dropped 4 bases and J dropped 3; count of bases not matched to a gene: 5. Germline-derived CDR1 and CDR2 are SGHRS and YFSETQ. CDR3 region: CASSTGTGIYEQYF. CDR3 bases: TGCGCCAGCAGCACCGGGACAGGGATCTACGAGCAGTACTTC.

The CDR3: CASSLAAGGGYNEQFF. DNA of the CDR3: TGCGCCAGCAGCTTGGCCGCAGGGGGAGGCTACAATGAGCAGTTCTTC. The gene calls are TRBV5-1 and TRBJ2-1; D perhaps matches TRBD1 (7 bases). V gave up 0 bases and J gave up 3 bases, with 13 bases separating them. Germline lookup yields CDR1 SGHRS and CDR2 YFSETQ. CDR3 size: 16 residues.

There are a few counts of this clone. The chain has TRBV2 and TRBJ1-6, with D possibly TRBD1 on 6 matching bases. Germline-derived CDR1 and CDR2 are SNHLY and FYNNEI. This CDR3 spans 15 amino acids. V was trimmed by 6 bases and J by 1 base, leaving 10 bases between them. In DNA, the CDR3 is TGTGCCAGCAGACCTCAGGGGTCCTATAATTCACCCCTCCACTTT. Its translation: CASRPQGSYNSPLHF.

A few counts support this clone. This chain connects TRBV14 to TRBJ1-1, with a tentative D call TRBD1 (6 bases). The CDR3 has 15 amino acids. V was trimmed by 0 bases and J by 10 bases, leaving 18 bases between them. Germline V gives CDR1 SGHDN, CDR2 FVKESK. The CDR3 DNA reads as TGTGCCAGCAGCCAAGAGGTCGGGACAAGGTATGGAGCTTTCTTT. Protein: CASSQEVGTRYGAFF.

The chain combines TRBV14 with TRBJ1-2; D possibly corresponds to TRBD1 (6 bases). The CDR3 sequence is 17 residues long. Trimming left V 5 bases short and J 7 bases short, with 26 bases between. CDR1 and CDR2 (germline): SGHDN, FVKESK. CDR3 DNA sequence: TGTGCCAGCAGCTACCTGGACAGCATTTTGGGGGCTTTTGGCTACACCTTC. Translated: CASSYLDSILGAFGYTF.

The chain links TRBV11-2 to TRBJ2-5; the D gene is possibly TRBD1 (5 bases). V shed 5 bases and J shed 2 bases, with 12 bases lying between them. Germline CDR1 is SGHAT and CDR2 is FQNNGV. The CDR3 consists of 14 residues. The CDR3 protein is CASSPRTIQETQYF. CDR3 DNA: TGTGCCAGCAGCCCCAGGACAATTCAAGAGACCCAGTACTTC.

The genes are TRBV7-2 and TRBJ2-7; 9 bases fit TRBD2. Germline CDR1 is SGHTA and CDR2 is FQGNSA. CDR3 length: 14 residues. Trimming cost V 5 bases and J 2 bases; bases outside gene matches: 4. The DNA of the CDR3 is TGTGCCAGCAGCCGAGGCGGGGGGGCCTACGAGCAGTACTTC. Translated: CASSRGGGAYEQYF.

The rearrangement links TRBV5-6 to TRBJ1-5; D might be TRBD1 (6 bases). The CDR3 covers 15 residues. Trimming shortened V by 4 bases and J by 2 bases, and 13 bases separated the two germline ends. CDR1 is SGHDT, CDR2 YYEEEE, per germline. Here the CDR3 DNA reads TGTGCCAGCAGCCTACAGGGTGTGCGCAATCAGCCCCAGCATTTT. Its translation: CASSLQGVRNQPQHF.

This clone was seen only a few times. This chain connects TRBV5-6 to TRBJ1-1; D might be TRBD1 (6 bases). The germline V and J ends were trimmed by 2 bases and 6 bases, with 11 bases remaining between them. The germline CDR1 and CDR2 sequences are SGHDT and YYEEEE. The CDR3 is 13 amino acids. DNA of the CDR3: TGTGCCAGCAGCTTTGATCGGGGGCCTGAAGCTTTCTTT. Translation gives CASSFDRGPEAFF. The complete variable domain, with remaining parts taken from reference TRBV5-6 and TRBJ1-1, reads DAGVTQSPTHLIKTRGQQVTLRCSPKSGHDTVSWYQQALGQGPQFIFQYYEEEERQRGNFPDRFSGHQFPNYSSELNVNALLLGDSALYLCASSFDRGPEAFFGQGTRLTVV.

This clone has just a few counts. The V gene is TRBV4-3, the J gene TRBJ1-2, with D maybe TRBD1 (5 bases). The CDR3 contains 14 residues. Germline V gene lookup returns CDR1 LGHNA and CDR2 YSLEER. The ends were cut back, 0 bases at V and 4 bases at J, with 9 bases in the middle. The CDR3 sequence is CASSQDAGLYGYTF. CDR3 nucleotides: TGCGCCAGCAGCCAAGATGCAGGGCTCTATGGCTACACCTTC.